Each of the 12 T cell receptor beta chains below was sequenced from the same sample in a study of regulatory T cells in long-lasting Graves disease. The time point was: newly diagnosed GD, antithyroid drugs for less than 3 months. There was RNA extracted from PBMCs, and the TCR library was made from it. CDR3 regions were amplified by Arm-PCR using iRepertoire HTBI primers to build TCR beta libraries. TCRdb itself ran the multiplex PCR reads through MiXCR, one entry per CDR3 protein. The data hold 500,000 or so distinct CDR3 sequences, with 14% observed a single time. The same specimen was also included in a second study, on T cells in Graves' hyperthyroidism and ophthalmopathy.

The source was peripheral blood mononuclear cells (PBMCs), collected at new diagnosis, from a patient treated with antithyroid drugs. Every receptor here comes from a woman aged 45-59 years with Graves disease.

This clonotype was detected many times. The chain joins TRBV3-1 to TRBJ2-7, with TRBD2 as a possible D gene (5 bases). CDR1 is LGHDT and CDR2 is YNNKEL in the germline V gene (reference sequence). This CDR3 region has 15 residues. Trimming stripped 0 bases from V and 2 bases from J, with 11 bases between. CDR3 sequence reads: CASSQEADGPYEQYF. The CDR3 coding sequence is TGTGCCAGCAGCCAAGAAGCGGACGGACCCTACGAGCAGTACTTC.

In this sample, this clonotype turned up many times. The chain carries TRBV27 and TRBJ1-1; the D is unclear. The germline gives CDR1 MNHEY, CDR2 SMNVEV (reference sequence). Trimming pared 7 bases from V and 5 bases from J, leaving 11 bases between. This CDR3 contains 12 residues. CDR3 DNA sequence: TGTGCCAGCATTTCCTATGAGACTGAAGCTTTCTTT. Its protein is CASISYETEAFF.

In the case of this clonotype: A single base is all that separates this from a far larger clone, so a read error is likely. V is TRBV6-5 and J is TRBJ2-5; D gene unclear. The CDR3 has 13 residues. V lost 3 bases, J lost 1 base, and 6 bases lay in between. Germline CDR1 MNHEY, CDR2 SVGAGI. The CDR3 here is CASSYGRQETQYF. The CDR3 DNA is TGTGCCAGCAGTTATGGGCGCCAAGAGACCCAGTACTTC.

The chain links TRBV27 to TRBJ2-7; 11 bases fit TRBD2. J gave up 7 bases and V 6 bases, and 17 bases lay outside the gene matches. The CDR3 covers 17 residues. From germline, CDR1 is MNHEY and CDR2 SMNVEV (reference sequence). CDR3 sequence reads: CASSLGAPLAGVGEQYF. CDR3 sequence (DNA): TGTGCCAGCAGCCTCGGTGCTCCACTAGCGGGAGTAGGGGAGCAGTACTTC.

This clonotype has at least ten counts. This chain joins TRBV7-9 and TRBJ2-7; 7 bases are a match to TRBD2. Germline assignment: CDR1 SEHNR and CDR2 FQNEAQ (reference sequence). The CDR3 totals 15 residues. V lost 3 bases, J lost 2 bases, and 7 bases stayed unmatched. CDR3 DNA: TGTGCCAGCAGCTTCCGGACTAGTGAACCCTACGAGCAGTACTTC. It translates to CASSFRTSEPYEQYF.

V gene TRBV5-8 combines with J gene TRBJ1-2; D remains ambiguous. The CDR3 sequence is 15 residues long. V dropped 3 bases and J dropped 4 bases, with 16 bases sitting between them. Germline V CDR1 and CDR2: SGHTS, YDEGEE. CDR3 DNA sequence: TGTGCCAGCAGCTCATGGTCCCAGATTACCTATGGCTACACCTTC. As protein: CASSSWSQITYGYTF.

This clonotype was observed at least ten times. The genes are TRBV18 and TRBJ2-1; no definite D call. There are 11 residues in the CDR3. The germline CDR1 and CDR2 sequences are KGHSH and LQKENI. V was cut by 3 bases and J by 7 bases, with 4 bases left in between. This CDR3 is CASSPENEQFF. The CDR3 nucleotides read TGTGCCAGCTCACCTGAAAATGAGCAGTTCTTC.

This clonotype was detected many times. The chain couples TRBV6-1 to TRBJ1-5; 7 nucleotides match TRBD1. Germline CDR1 and CDR2: MNHNS and SASEGT. This CDR3 has 17 amino acids. V trimming: 4 bases; J trimming: 0 bases; junction bases outside the gene matches: 9. The CDR3 bases are TGTGCCAGCAGTGGTAACAGGGGCGGTTATAGCAATCAGCCCCAGCATTTT. Its translation: CASSGNRGGYSNQPQHF.

This clonotype appeared many times. This sequence joins TRBV27 and TRBJ2-5; D not certain. Trimming left V 3 bases short and J 3 bases short, with 8 bases between. This CDR3 region has 13 residues. CDR1 MNHEY and CDR2 SMNVEV come from the germline V gene (reference sequence). The CDR3 DNA is TGTGCCAGCAGTTTTGGGTTGGAAGAGACCCAGTACTTC. Translating it yields CASSFGLEETQYF.

This clonotype was seen ten or more times. CDR3 bases: TGTGCCAGCAGTGAATGGGCAGAGTATGGCAAGTACTTC. Translating it yields CASSEWAEYGKYF. V is TRBV2 and J is TRBJ2-5; D unresolved. CDR3 length: 13 amino acids. The germline CDR1 and CDR2 sequences are SNHLY and FYNNEI. The ends were cut back, 2 bases at V and 12 bases at J, with 16 bases in the middle. The full variable domain, its missing parts supplied by reference TRBV2 and TRBJ2-5, is EPEVTQTPSHQVTQMGQEVILRCVPISNHLYFYWYRQILGQKVEFLVSFYNNEISEKSEIFDDQFSVERPDGSNFTLKIRSTKLEDSAMYFCASSEWAEYGKYFGPGTRLLVL.

The genes are TRBV28 and TRBJ2-7, with 7 bases identical to TRBD1. CDR3 length: 12 amino acids. V shed 10 bases, J shed 2 bases, and the junction held 5 bases outside the gene matches. CDR1 and CDR2 from the germline V gene are MDHEN and SYDVKM. CDR3 protein: CATWGQTYEQYF. The CDR3 bases are TGTGCCACATGGGGACAGACCTACGAGCAGTACTTC.

There are many counts of this clonotype. CDR3 nucleotides: TGCAGTGCTCGCGGGACAGCCGAATATCAGCCCCAGCATTTT. Amino acids: CSARGTAEYQPQHF. The chain combines TRBV20-1 with TRBJ1-5, with 7 bases matching TRBD1. The germline V gene has CDR1 DFQATT and CDR2 SNEGSKA (reference sequence). The CDR3 extends over 14 amino acids. The V and J ends lost 5 bases and 5 bases, in that order; junction bases with no gene match: 9.